The next 32 T cell receptor beta chains were all read from a single sample in a study of early T cells in non-severe SARS-CoV-2 infection. MiXCR, run by TCRdb on the 5' RACE reads, gives a single entry per CDR3 protein. Here the sample spans 100,000 or so distinct CDR3 sequences, around 12% being singletons. Sequencing was done on a sample of whole blood. The receptors shown here come from an adult who was a healthcare worker with PCR-confirmed SARS-CoV-2 infection or an uninfected control (not recorded which).

CDR3 sequence (DNA): TGTGCCAGCTCACCTTTAGGATTACTAGCGGGAAAACAAGAGACCCAGTACTTC. Its translation: CASSPLGLLAGKQETQYF. The chain uses TRBV18 and TRBJ2-5, with TRBD2 identical over 10 bases. The CDR3 is made up of 18 amino acids. V shed 3 bases and J 2 bases; nucleotides not matched to a gene: 12. Germline V lookup: CDR1 KGHSH, CDR2 LQKENI.

The rearrangement links TRBV7-2 to TRBJ2-5, with D unclear. The CDR3 is 13 residues long. The germline CDR1 and CDR2 sequences are SGHTA and FQGNSA. V was trimmed by 5 bases and J by 4 bases, leaving 11 bases between them. CDR3 bases: TGTGCCAGCAGCCTAAAAACCATAGAGACCCAGTACTTC. Encoded protein: CASSLKTIETQYF.

V is TRBV6-5 and J is TRBJ1-4; unclear D gene. Trimming took 1 base from V and 12 from J, leaving 15 bases between them. Germline CDR1 reads MNHEY; CDR2 reads SVGAGI. This CDR3 has 14 amino acids. The CDR3 loop is CASSYFAGSRELFF. The CDR3 bases are TGTGCCAGCAGTTACTTCGCCGGGTCTCGTGAACTGTTTTTT.

This clonotype occurred a few times. The V and J genes are TRBV9 and TRBJ2-1; D not certain. The V gene lost 0 bases and the J gene lost 5 bases, with 12 bases spanning the gap. CDR1 is SGDLS, CDR2 YYNGEE, per germline. The CDR3 spans 15 residues. CDR3 amino acids: CASSVARIADNEQFF. For the CDR3, the DNA is TGTGCCAGCAGCGTAGCTCGGATAGCAGACAATGAGCAGTTCTTC.

The chain joins TRBV6-4 to TRBJ2-1; the match to TRBD2 covers 11 bases. V shed 5 bases and J 7 bases; nucleotides not matched to a gene: 7. The CDR3 consists of 15 residues. CDR1 and CDR2 from the germline V gene are MRHNA and SNTAGT. Here the CDR3 DNA reads TGTGCCAGCAGTCCGGGACTAGCGGATCATAATGAGCAGTTCTTC. The encoded protein is CASSPGLADHNEQFF.

This clonotype was counted a few times. The chain recombines TRBV28 with TRBJ1-4; 10 bases line up with TRBD1. The CDR3 spans 15 residues. The junction had 2 bases not matched to a gene; V was cut back by 6 bases and J by 1 base. Germline V gene data show CDR1 as MDHEN and CDR2 as SYDVKM. The CDR3 region has the DNA TGTGCCAGCAGGGGACAGGGGAGAACTAATGAAAAACTGTTTTTT. This sequence encodes CASRGQGRTNEKLFF.

V usage is TRBV30 and J usage is TRBJ2-7, with 12 nucleotides matching TRBD2. Germline V gives CDR1 GTSNPN, CDR2 SVGIG (reference sequence). This CDR3 spans 15 amino acids. Germline trimming cut 3 bases from V and 6 bases from J; bases unmatched to any gene: 9. CDR3: CAWSAKTSGSSEQYF. In nucleotides, the CDR3 is TGTGCCTGGAGCGCGAAGACTAGCGGGAGTTCCGAGCAGTACTTC. The whole variable domain, remainder taken from reference TRBV30 and TRBJ2-7, is SQTIHQWPATLVQPVGSPLSLECTVEGTSNPNLYWYRQAAGRGLQLLFYSVGIGQISSEVPQNLSASRPQDRQFILSSKKLLLSDSGFYLCAWSAKTSGSSEQYFGPGTRLTVT.

In its sample, this clonotype was seen many times. The chain links TRBV29-1 to TRBJ2-2; tentative D call: TRBD2 (5 bases). The CDR3 covers 13 residues. Looked up from germline, CDR1 is SQVTM and CDR2 is ANQGSEA. Trimming cost V 4 bases and J 1 base, with 7 bases left between them. The CDR3 loop reads CSVGTLNTGELFF. Written as DNA, the CDR3 is TGCAGCGTTGGGACTTTGAACACCGGGGAGCTGTTTTTT.

This chain uses TRBV10-3 with TRBJ1-5; D gene ambiguous. Germline CDR1 ENHRY, CDR2 SYGVKD. CDR3 length: 13 amino acids. V shed 3 bases and J shed 8 bases, with 11 bases lying between them. This CDR3 is CAISEIGEEPQHF. The DNA for the CDR3 is TGTGCCATCAGTGAAATTGGTGAGGAGCCCCAGCATTTT.

The sample holds many counts of this clonotype. This rearrangement joins TRBV28 to TRBJ1-5; D gene unclear. CDR1 MDHEN and CDR2 SYDVKM come from the germline V gene. V was pared by 7 bases and J by 4 bases, with 14 bases between. This CDR3 is 14 amino acids long. The CDR3 DNA reads as TGTGCCAGCACAGTCGGGGTTCTAAATCAGCCCCAGCATTTT. Translating gives CASTVGVLNQPQHF. Combining the CDR3 with reference TRBV28 and TRBJ1-5 gives the whole variable domain DVKVTQSSRYLVKRTGEKVFLECVQDMDHENMFWYRQDPGLGLRLIYFSYDVKMKEKGDIPEGYSVSREKKERFSLILESASTNQTSMYLCASTVGVLNQPQHFGDGTRLSIL.

The V gene is TRBV5-4, the J gene TRBJ2-7, with 9 positions matching TRBD1. The trim removed 4 bases at V and 1 base at J, leaving 6 bases unmatched. The CDR3 contains 15 residues. Germline V gene sequence: CDR1 SGHNT, CDR2 YYREEE (reference sequence). The CDR3 protein is CASSHRDRESYEQYF. The CDR3 DNA sequence: TGTGCCAGCAGCCATCGGGACAGGGAGTCCTACGAGCAGTACTTC.

This clonotype was seen many times. V usage is TRBV5-1 and J usage is TRBJ2-1; maybe TRBD2 (5 bases). Trimming removed 0 bases from V and 8 bases from J, with 12 bases in between. Germline CDR1 reads SGHRS; CDR2 reads YFSETQ. CDR3 length: 14 amino acids. The CDR3 here is CASSLGLSSHEQFF. The CDR3 nucleotides are TGCGCCAGCAGCTTGGGACTATCATCCCATGAGCAGTTCTTC. Full variable domain (outside the CDR3, taken from reference TRBV5-1 and TRBJ2-1): KAGVTQTPRYLIKTRGQQVTLSCSPISGHRSVSWYQQTPGQGLQFLFEYFSETQRNKGNFPGRFSGRQFSNSRSEMNVSTLELGDSALYLCASSLGLSSHEQFFGPGTRLTVL.

This clonotype came up many times. This chain uses TRBV11-2 with TRBJ1-1; no firm D call. The CDR3 length is 11 residues. Germline CDR1 is SGHAT and CDR2 is FQNNGV. V was clipped by 2 bases and J by 8 bases, with 6 bases between them. CDR3 in amino acids: CASSLLSEAFF. The DNA for the CDR3 is TGTGCCAGCAGCTTATTGTCCGAAGCTTTCTTT. Drawing the rest from reference TRBV11-2 and TRBJ1-1, the complete variable domain is EAGVAQSPRYKIIEKRQSVAFWCNPISGHATLYWYQQILGQGPKLLIQFQNNGVVDDSQLPKDRFSAERLKGVDSTLKIQPAKLEDSAVYLCASSLLSEAFFGQGTRLTVV.

This clonotype has ten or more counts. This sequence joins TRBV5-1 and TRBJ2-7; TRBD2 matches 8 bases. The CDR3 is 16 residues long. The junction had 15 bases not matched to a gene; V was cut back by 4 bases and J by 6 bases. CDR1 and CDR2 from the germline V gene are SGHRS and YFSETQ. The CDR3 DNA is TGCGCCAGCAGCCCGGCTAGTTCGGCGGGGGGATCCGAGCAGTACTTC. This encodes CASSPASSAGGSEQYF. Full variable domain (rest looked up from reference TRBV5-1 and TRBJ2-7): KAGVTQTPRYLIKTRGQQVTLSCSPISGHRSVSWYQQTPGQGLQFLFEYFSETQRNKGNFPGRFSGRQFSNSRSEMNVSTLELGDSALYLCASSPASSAGGSEQYFGPGTRLTVT.

This clonotype was counted ten times or more. The chain recombines TRBV6-5 with TRBJ2-6, with 8 nucleotides matching TRBD1. CDR1 MNHEY and CDR2 SVGAGI come from the germline V gene. This CDR3 region has 18 residues. V trimming: 5 bases; J trimming: 2 bases; junction bases outside the gene matches: 11. The CDR3 DNA reads TGTGCCAGCAGTCGCGATGGGACAGGCTCCCCTGGGGCCAACGTCCTGACTTTC. Translated, it gives CASSRDGTGSPGANVLTF.

This sequence joins TRBV19 and TRBJ1-5, with TRBD1 matching over 7 bases. Per the germline V gene, CDR1 is LNHDA and CDR2 is SQIVND (reference sequence). Trimming took 7 bases from V and 2 from J; bases not matched to a gene: 8. The CDR3 spans 15 residues. The CDR3 region is CASTLQGPGNQPQHF. For the CDR3, the DNA is TGTGCCAGTACGCTACAGGGGCCCGGCAATCAGCCCCAGCATTTT.

This clonotype was recorded many times. The chain uses TRBV20-1 and TRBJ2-1, with D possibly TRBD2 on 6 matching bases. Trimming took 3 bases from V and 2 from J, leaving 8 bases between them. This CDR3 has 13 amino acids. CDR1 and CDR2 (germline): DFQATT, SNEGSKA (reference sequence). The CDR3 sequence is CSASGTPYNEQFF. The CDR3 nucleotides read TGCAGTGCTAGTGGGACTCCCTACAATGAGCAGTTCTTC.

This clonotype was found many times. The V call is TRBV12-3 or TRBV12-4, the J call TRBJ2-1, with 10 nucleotides matching TRBD2. Germline trimming cut 11 bases from V and 6 bases from J; bases unmatched to any gene: 13. The CDR3 runs to 15 residues. CDR3 sequence reads: CAVAGELAGANEQFF. The CDR3 bases are TGTGCCGTCGCGGGGGAGCTAGCGGGAGCCAATGAGCAGTTCTTC.

The genes are TRBV28 and TRBJ2-1; D possibly corresponds to TRBD2 (7 bases). Germline assignment: CDR1 MDHEN and CDR2 SYDVKM. The ends were cut back, 9 bases at V and 8 bases at J, with 20 bases in the middle. The CDR3 length is 14 residues. Here the CDR3 reads CARSSRGRAHEQFF. The CDR3 DNA sequence: TGTGCCAGATCCTCGAGGGGGAGGGCCCATGAGCAGTTCTTC.

This clonotype was counted only a few times. The chain uses TRBV21-1 and TRBJ2-4; TRBD1, the table's D call, lacks a check against the DNA. TRBV21-1 is an annotated pseudogene. The CDR3 extends over 14 amino acids. CDR3 residues: CASEDRLAKNIQYF. The CDR3 region has the DNA TGTGCCAGCGAGGACAGGTTGGCCAAAAACATTCAGTACTTC.

V and J are TRBV4-1 and TRBJ1-1; D not resolved. Germline V lookup: CDR1 MGHRA, CDR2 YSYEKL. Between the trimmed V and J ends, which lost 1 base and 0 bases, there was a span of 9 bases. This CDR3 is built from 15 residues. Here the CDR3 reads CASSQGTSLNTEAFF. The CDR3 nucleotides read TGCGCCAGCAGCCAAGGCACCAGCCTGAACACTGAAGCTTTCTTT.

This clonotype was found many times. The chain links TRBV4-1 to TRBJ2-1, with 10 bases aligning to TRBD2. The CDR3 is 14 residues long. V trimming: 1 base; J trimming: 10 bases; junction bases outside the gene matches: 4. Germline loops: CDR1 MGHRA, CDR2 YSYEKL. DNA of the CDR3: TGCGCCAGCAGCCAAGCCCTAGCGGGAGAGGAGCAGTTCTTC. This codes for CASSQALAGEEQFF.

This clonotype was counted at least ten times. The V call is TRBV20-1, the J call TRBJ1-2, with 8 bases lining up with TRBD1. Germline V gene lookup returns CDR1 DFQATT and CDR2 SNEGSKA (reference sequence). The CDR3 has 15 amino acids. CDR3 loop: CSYRPETGALWGYTF. The CDR3 DNA follows: TGCAGCTACAGGCCCGAGACAGGGGCCCTTTGGGGCTACACCTTC.

This clonotype has just a few counts. The chain is built from TRBV6-1 and TRBJ1-4; perhaps TRBD1 as D (5 bases). Germline values: CDR1 MNHNS, CDR2 SASEGT. The CDR3 totals 15 residues. Trimming shortened V by 7 bases and J by 2 bases, and 14 bases separated the two germline ends. The chain's CDR3 is CASKPGRSTNEKLFF. CDR3 DNA sequence: TGTGCCAGCAAACCAGGGAGATCGACTAATGAAAAACTGTTTTTT.

This clonotype was seen repeatedly, ten times or more. The rearrangement joins TRBV6-4 to TRBJ2-1, with D maybe TRBD1 (5 bases). CDR1 and CDR2 (germline): MRHNA, SNTAGT. This CDR3 has 13 residues. Trimming stripped 0 bases from V and 9 bases from J, with 9 bases between. The CDR3 sequence is CASSDSSQGEQFF. DNA of the CDR3: TGTGCCAGCAGTGACTCGAGTCAGGGTGAGCAGTTCTTC.

The chain joins TRBV7-9 to TRBJ2-1, with a tentative D call TRBD1 (6 bases). The CDR3 contains 11 residues. The germline V and J ends were trimmed by 5 bases and 8 bases, with 7 bases remaining between them. The germline CDR1 and CDR2 sequences are SEHNR and FQNEAQ (reference sequence). CDR3 DNA: TGTGCCAGCAGCCAGGGGCATGAGCAGTTCTTC. This encodes CASSQGHEQFF.

Many counts were recorded for this clonotype. This rearrangement joins TRBV12-3 or TRBV12-4 to TRBJ2-1; no clear D gene. CDR3 size: 15 residues. V was cut by 5 bases and J by 6 bases, with 17 bases left in between. CDR3 DNA sequence: TGTGCCAGCAGTCGGACCAGTATGGCGCCCAATGAGCAGTTCTTC. This codes for CASSRTSMAPNEQFF.

This clonotype was counted at least ten times. The J gene is TRBJ2-5, the V gene TRBV20-1, with 10 bases aligning to TRBD2. CDR1 and CDR2 from the germline V gene are DFQATT and SNEGSKA (reference sequence). With 2 bases clipped from V and 1 base from J, the junction kept 4 bases outside the gene matches. This CDR3 spans 15 amino acids. The CDR3 DNA is TGCAGTGCTAGAAAGCGGGAGGGCCCCCAAGAGACCCAGTACTTC. Its translation is CSARKREGPQETQYF.

This chain connects TRBV5-1 to TRBJ2-5; the D is unclear. CDR3 length equals 13 residues. Between the trimmed V and J ends, which lost 6 bases and 1 base, there was a span of 10 bases. Germline assignment: CDR1 SGHRS and CDR2 YFSETQ. CDR3 sequence: CASKTGSQETQYF. The CDR3 bases are TGCGCCAGCAAGACCGGCAGCCAAGAGACCCAGTACTTC.

This chain uses TRBV15 with TRBJ1-1, with D unresolved. CDR3 length: 14 amino acids. CDR1 is LNHNV and CDR2 is YYDKDF in the germline V gene (reference sequence). Trimming took 1 base from V and 0 from J, leaving 6 bases between them. For the CDR3, the DNA is TGTGCCACCAGCAGAGGATATGTGAACACTGAAGCTTTCTTT. Amino acid sequence: CATSRGYVNTEAFF.

This clonotype was recorded many times. The gene calls are TRBV4-1 and TRBJ1-6; D call uncertain. The CDR3 is 15 residues long. V lost 1 base, J lost 6 bases, and 10 bases lay in between. Germline assignment: CDR1 MGHRA and CDR2 YSYEKL. The CDR3 nucleotides are TGCGCCAGCAGCCAAGTCTTTACCGCTAATTCACCCCTCCACTTT. Its protein is CASSQVFTANSPLHF.

This clonotype was seen at least ten times. V usage is TRBV11-2 and J usage is TRBJ2-2; D may match TRBD1 or TRBD2 (5 bases each). V lost 7 bases and J lost 6, with 18 bases in between. Germline CDR1 is SGHAT and CDR2 is FQNNGV. This CDR3 region has 15 residues. CDR3 nucleotide sequence: TGTGCCAGCAACACCGGGACCGGGGAATCCGGGGAGCTGTTTTTT. Its translation is CASNTGTGESGELFF.